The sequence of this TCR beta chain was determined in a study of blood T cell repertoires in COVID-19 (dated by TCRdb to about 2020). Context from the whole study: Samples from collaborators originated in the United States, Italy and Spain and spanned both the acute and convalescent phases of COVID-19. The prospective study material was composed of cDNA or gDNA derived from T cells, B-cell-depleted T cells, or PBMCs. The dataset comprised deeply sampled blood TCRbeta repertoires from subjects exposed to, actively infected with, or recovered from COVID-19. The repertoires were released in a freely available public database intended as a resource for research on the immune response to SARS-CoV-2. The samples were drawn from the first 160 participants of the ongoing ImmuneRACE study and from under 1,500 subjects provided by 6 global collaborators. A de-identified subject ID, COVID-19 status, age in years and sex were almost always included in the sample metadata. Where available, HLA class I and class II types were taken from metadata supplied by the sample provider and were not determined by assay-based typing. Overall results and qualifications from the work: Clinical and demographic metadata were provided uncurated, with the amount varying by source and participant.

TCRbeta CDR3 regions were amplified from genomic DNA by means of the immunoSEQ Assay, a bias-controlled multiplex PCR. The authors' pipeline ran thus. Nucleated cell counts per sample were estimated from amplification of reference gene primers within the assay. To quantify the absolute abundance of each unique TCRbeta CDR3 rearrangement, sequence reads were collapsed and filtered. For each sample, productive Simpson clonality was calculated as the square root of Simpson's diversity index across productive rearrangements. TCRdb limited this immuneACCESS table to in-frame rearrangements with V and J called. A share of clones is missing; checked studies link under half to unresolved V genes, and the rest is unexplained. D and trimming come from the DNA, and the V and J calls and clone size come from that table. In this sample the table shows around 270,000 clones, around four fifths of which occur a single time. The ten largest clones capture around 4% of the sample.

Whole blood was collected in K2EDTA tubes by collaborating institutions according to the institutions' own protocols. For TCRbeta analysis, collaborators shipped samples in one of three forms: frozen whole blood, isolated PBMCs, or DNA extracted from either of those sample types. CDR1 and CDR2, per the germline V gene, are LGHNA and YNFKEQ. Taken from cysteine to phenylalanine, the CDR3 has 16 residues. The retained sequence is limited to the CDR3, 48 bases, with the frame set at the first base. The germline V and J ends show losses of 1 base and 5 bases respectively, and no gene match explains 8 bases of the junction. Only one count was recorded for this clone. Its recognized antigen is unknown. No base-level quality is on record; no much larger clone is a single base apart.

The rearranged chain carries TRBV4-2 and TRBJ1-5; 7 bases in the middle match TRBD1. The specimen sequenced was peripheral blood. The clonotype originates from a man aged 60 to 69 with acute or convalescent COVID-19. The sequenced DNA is TGTGCCAGCAGCCAAGTCGACAGGGCCTCGGATCAGCCCCAGCATTTT. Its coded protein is CASSQVDRASDQPQHF.